The 23 T cell receptor beta chains below come from one sample, sequenced in a study of shared clonotypes between healthy human individuals. TCRdb's table, derived via immunoSEQ multiplex PCR, lists solely in-frame clones and lacks some. The data contain about a million clones, about 80% of them singletons. Sequencing was carried out using memory CD4+ T cells sorted from blood. As for subset: CD45RA-negative fraction. These receptors were taken from a man between 18 and 35 years old in good health.

The chain uses TRBV5-6 and TRBJ2-7; possibly TRBD1 for D (6 bases). Germline values: CDR1 SGHDT, CDR2 YYEEEE. This CDR3 region has 14 residues. V lost 5 bases and J 3 bases, leaving 15 bases between the germline ends. The CDR3 DNA reads as TGTGCCAGCAGTCCGAGGACAGTCTTCTACGAGCAGTACTTC. Translating it yields CASSPRTVFYEQYF.

V is TRBV6-6 and J is TRBJ2-5; TRBD2 aligns across 8 bases. Trimming at V came to 5 bases and at J to 3 bases, leaving 8 bases not matched to a gene. The length of the CDR3 is 15 residues. Germline assignment: CDR1 MNHNY and CDR2 SVGAGI (reference sequence). The CDR3 region has the DNA TGTGCCAGCAGTCGTGGGAGCGGGGGTAAAGAGACCCAGTACTTC. Its translation is CASSRGSGGKETQYF.

This chain connects TRBV5-1 to TRBJ2-1, with D perhaps matching TRBD2 (6 bases). The length of the CDR3 is 13 residues. The ends were cut back, 5 bases at V and 1 base at J, with 7 bases in the middle. Germline loops: CDR1 SGHRS, CDR2 YFSETQ. Here the CDR3 DNA reads TGCGCCAGCAGGGGAGGTTCCTACAATGAGCAGTTCTTC. Residues: CASRGGSYNEQFF.

V usage is TRBV18 and J usage is TRBJ1-2; D gene unclear. Trimming took off 0 bases at V and 1 base at J, with 9 bases between the two ends. The CDR3 contains 15 residues. Per the germline V gene, CDR1 is KGHSH and CDR2 is LQKENI. The CDR3 spells CASSPPSAGNYGYTF. In DNA, the CDR3 is TGTGCCAGCTCACCACCGTCGGCGGGTAACTATGGCTACACCTTC.

The chain links TRBV6-1 to TRBJ1-3, with 10 bases fitting TRBD1. The length of the CDR3 is 15 residues. Per germline, CDR1 MNHNS and CDR2 SASEGT. V trimming: 3 bases; J trimming: 7 bases; junction bases outside the gene matches: 6. The CDR3 sequence is CASSDPGQGMNTIYF. Written as DNA, the CDR3 is TGTGCCAGCAGTGACCCGGGACAGGGGATGAACACCATATATTTT.

This chain connects TRBV5-1 to TRBJ1-6; 7 nucleotides line up with TRBD1. Germline CDR1 SGHRS, CDR2 YFSETQ. V was pared by 4 bases and J by 7 bases, with 8 bases of the junction left unmatched. The CDR3 is 15 amino acids. The chain's CDR3 is CASSRDRAQNSPLHF. The CDR3 bases are TGCGCCAGCAGCCGCGACAGGGCGCAGAATTCACCCCTCCACTTT.

The rearrangement joins TRBV10-3 to TRBJ2-5; 7 positions match TRBD2. This CDR3 region has 16 residues. Germline lookup yields CDR1 ENHRY and CDR2 SYGVKD. Trimming at V came to 6 bases and at J to 4 bases, leaving 14 bases not matched to a gene. The CDR3 region is CAISRGSGASSETQYF. Here the CDR3 DNA reads TGTGCCATCAGCCGAGGCAGCGGGGCCAGCTCAGAGACCCAGTACTTC.

The V call is TRBV5-1, the J call TRBJ2-1, with 11 bases matching TRBD2. This CDR3 region has 19 residues. The V gene's germline CDR1 is SGHRS and CDR2 YFSETQ. Trimming at V came to 6 bases and at J to 6 bases, leaving 20 bases not matched to a gene. The CDR3 nucleotides are TGCGCCAGCACCCTAGTTCCGGACGGAGCCGGGACTAGCGGCAATGAGCAGTTCTTC. Its protein product is CASTLVPDGAGTSGNEQFF.

This chain uses TRBV5-1 with TRBJ2-1; TRBD2 is a possible D gene (5 bases). This CDR3 region has 13 residues. The V end was cut by 6 bases, the J end by 7 bases, with 14 bases between. Germline lookup yields CDR1 SGHRS and CDR2 YFSETQ. CDR3 residues: CASTPALGNEQFF. The DNA of the CDR3 is TGCGCCAGCACCCCGGCACTAGGTAATGAGCAGTTCTTC.

J is TRBJ1-2 and V is TRBV28, with 9 nucleotides matching TRBD1. CDR3 length: 15 residues. V gave up 8 bases and J gave up 7 bases; unmatched junction bases: 14. Germline CDR1 reads MDHEN; CDR2 reads SYDVKM. CDR3: CASYGSGTGYGGYTF. DNA for the CDR3: TGTGCCAGCTACGGGTCCGGGACAGGGTACGGTGGCTACACCTTC.

A few counts support this clone. The V gene is TRBV30, the J gene TRBJ1-6; tentative D call: TRBD1 (6 bases). Germline V gene data show CDR1 as GTSNPN and CDR2 as SVGIG (reference sequence). Trimming pared 2 bases from V and 5 bases from J, leaving 13 bases between. The CDR3 has 15 amino acids. CDR3 sequence: CAWSINRANNSPLHF. CDR3 nucleotide sequence: TGTGCCTGGAGTATAAACAGGGCCAATAATTCACCCCTCCACTTT.

The genes are TRBV30 and TRBJ1-1, with 7 bases identical to TRBD1. CDR1 is GTSNPN, CDR2 SVGIG, per germline (reference sequence). The CDR3 extends over 17 amino acids. V dropped 1 base and J dropped 0; count of bases not matched to a gene: 11. The CDR3 nucleotides read TGTGCCTGGAGTGCAAGACGACAGGGAACTATGAACACTGAAGCTTTCTTT. Encoded protein: CAWSARRQGTMNTEAFF.

This clone was recorded at least ten times. This chain links TRBV6-1 with TRBJ2-7; no clear D gene. Trimming pared 7 bases from V and 6 bases from J, leaving 19 bases between. The CDR3 is 14 amino acids. Germline-derived CDR1 and CDR2 are MNHNS and SASEGT. For the CDR3, the DNA is TGTGCCAGCACCTCGGGTGGACCTCGCCGCGAGCAGTACTTC. The encoded protein is CASTSGGPRREQYF.

J is TRBJ2-5 and V is TRBV6-1; 9 bases match TRBD1. CDR1 is MNHNS, CDR2 SASEGT, per germline. The CDR3 is 15 residues long. J lost 3 bases, V lost 4 bases, and 6 bases had no gene match. As DNA, the CDR3 is TGTGCCAGCAGTGGTGCCGGGACAGGGAAAGAGACCCAGTACTTC. Protein product: CASSGAGTGKETQYF.

This clone was picked up one time. This chain joins TRBV7-2 and TRBJ2-5; 9 bases map to TRBD1. The CDR3 is made up of 16 amino acids. The V gene's germline CDR1 is SGHTA and CDR2 FQGNSA. V lost 1 base and J lost 1; bases outside the gene matches: 4. CDR3 sequence (DNA): TGTGCCAGCAGCTTAGTCGGGACAGGGAGCCAAGAGACCCAGTACTTC. Amino acids: CASSLVGTGSQETQYF.

This clone was recorded once. The V and J genes are TRBV19 and TRBJ2-6; possibly TRBD1 for D (5 bases). CDR3 length: 15 residues. Germline lookup yields CDR1 LNHDA and CDR2 SQIVND (reference sequence). The V gene lost 6 bases and the J gene lost 4 bases, with 13 bases spanning the gap. The CDR3: CASSLTGPGANVLTF. CDR3 bases: TGTGCCAGTAGCCTTACAGGCCCCGGGGCCAACGTCCTGACTTTC.

V usage is TRBV18 and J usage is TRBJ1-1; unclear D gene. V was cut by 1 base and J by 1 base, with 7 bases left in between. CDR3 length equals 14 residues. Germline V lookup: CDR1 KGHSH, CDR2 LQKENI. The CDR3 DNA reads TGTGCCAGCTCACCACTGTACCAGAACACTGAAGCTTTCTTT. Protein product: CASSPLYQNTEAFF.

This chain uses TRBV11-2 with TRBJ2-1; 8 nucleotides agree with TRBD1. Germline V lookup: CDR1 SGHAT, CDR2 FQNNGV. Germline trimming cut 4 bases from V and 15 bases from J; bases unmatched to any gene: 5. The CDR3 is made up of 11 amino acids. In nucleotides, the CDR3 is TGTGCCAGCAGCTCACAGGGGGGCGGGTTCTTC. Encoded protein: CASSSQGGGFF.

The sample holds one count of this clone. The chain has TRBV5-1 and TRBJ1-6, with 7 bases that match TRBD1. Germline loops: CDR1 SGHRS, CDR2 YFSETQ. The V segment lost 0 bases and the J segment 6 bases; nucleotides outside the gene matches: 0. This CDR3 has 14 amino acids. CDR3 protein: CASSLGTGNSPLHF. The CDR3 coding sequence is TGCGCCAGCAGCTTGGGGACAGGTAATTCACCCCTCCACTTT.

V gene TRBV18 combines with J gene TRBJ1-6; D might be TRBD1 (5 bases). The CDR3 extends over 18 amino acids. Trimming pared 3 bases from V and 7 bases from J, leaving 22 bases between. Germline V lookup: CDR1 KGHSH, CDR2 LQKENI. The chain's CDR3 is CASSPVLQGPARNSPLHF. Written as DNA, the CDR3 is TGTGCCAGCTCACCCGTCCTGCAGGGACCGGCAAGGAATTCACCCCTCCACTTT.

The gene calls are TRBV15 and TRBJ2-7; D call uncertain. CDR1 is LNHNV, CDR2 YYDKDF, per germline (reference sequence). The V end was cut by 5 bases, the J end by 4 bases, with 12 bases between. This CDR3 has 13 amino acids. CDR3 sequence (DNA): TGTGCCACCAGCTCCGGCCTACTATACGAGCAGTACTTC. It specifies CATSSGLLYEQYF. Full variable domain (rest looked up from reference TRBV15 and TRBJ2-7): DAMVIQNPRYQVTQFGKPVTLSCSQTLNHNVMYWYQQKSSQAPKLLFHYYDKDFNNEADTPDNFQSRRPNTSFCFLDIRSPGLGDTAMYLCATSSGLLYEQYFGPGTRLTVT.

Notes on this clone: This clone may be a read error of a much larger clone one base away. This same CDR3 is encoded by further DNA sequences in the sample. This chain uses TRBV2 with TRBJ2-5, with unresolved D. CDR3 length: 10 residues. Germline V gene sequence: CDR1 SNHLY, CDR2 FYNNEI. V was trimmed by 6 bases and J by 4 bases, leaving 3 bases between them. The CDR3 sequence is CASRRETQYF. The CDR3 nucleotides read TGTGCCAGCAGGCGAGAGACCCAGTACTTC.

The rearrangement joins TRBV7-9 to TRBJ1-3; tentatively, D is TRBD1 (5 bases). The V end lost 5 bases, the J end lost 11 bases, and 16 bases lay between the germline ends. CDR3 length equals 13 residues. Germline V gene data show CDR1 as SEHNR and CDR2 as FQNEAQ (reference sequence). CDR3 amino acids: CASSLASGTAIYF. The DNA for the CDR3 is TGTGCCAGCAGCCTGGCGTCGGGGACCGCCATATATTTT.